The 32 T cell receptor beta chains below all came from one sample that was sequenced in a study of human T cells and chemical hapten exposure (dated by TCRdb to about 2021). The meaning of the sample's time point label: pre-sensitization, week 0. What this sample's treatment or condition label stands for: therapeutic diphenylcyclopropenone sensitization with weekly scalp DPC. The method was RACE. Sequenced on a NextSeq 500. The raw public reads went through TCRdb reprocessing: fastp at Q25, MiXCR clone calling, in-frame beta chains kept. Records with the same CDR3 protein are collapsed into one entry carrying the most frequent genes and DNA. This sample gives around 100,000 distinct CDR3 sequences in total; 10% to 11% of them show up just once. The leading ten clones occupy about 3% of the sample. The input for sequencing was whole blood, taken in connection with sensitization to the hapten diphenylcyclopropenone (DPC). The receptors originated from a woman in her fifties or sixties with alopecia areata. Some clones in this sample may be carry-over from other donors' samples.

J is TRBJ2-2 and V is TRBV24-1, with 7 nucleotides matching TRBD1. Per the germline V gene, CDR1 is KGHDR and CDR2 is SFDVKD. V dropped 5 bases and J dropped 6; count of bases not matched to a gene: 2. CDR3 length: 13 amino acids. DNA for the CDR3: TGTGCCACCAGTGTAGGGGGCTCCGGGGAGCTGTTTTTT. It translates to CATSVGGSGELFF.

The chain links TRBV5-1 to TRBJ1-3; 7 nucleotides line up with TRBD1. The CDR3 spans 14 residues. J was trimmed by 9 bases and V by 4 bases; bases with no gene match: 10. Germline V CDR1 and CDR2: SGHRS, YFSETQ. This CDR3 is CASSPATQGFTIYF. The CDR3 DNA follows: TGCGCCAGCAGCCCGGCCACACAGGGGTTCACCATATATTTT.

This clonotype has a count of ten or more. V gene TRBV29-1 combines with J gene TRBJ1-3; D gene ambiguous. CDR1 and CDR2 from the germline V gene are SQVTM and ANQGSEA. The V end lost 0 bases, the J end lost 4 bases, and 4 bases lay between the germline ends. CDR3 length equals 12 residues. The CDR3 coding sequence is TGCAGCGTTGAAGACGAAGGAAACACCATATATTTT. Translating it yields CSVEDEGNTIYF.

This clonotype was seen at least ten times. The chain is built from TRBV14 and TRBJ1-3; D is unclear. Germline V gene data show CDR1 as SGHDN and CDR2 as FVKESK. The CDR3 sequence is 15 residues long. V was pared by 2 bases and J by 1 base, with 9 bases between. CDR3 sequence reads: CASSQSWSSGNTIYF. The CDR3 DNA reads as TGTGCCAGCAGCCAAAGTTGGTCATCTGGAAACACCATATATTTT.

In this sample, this clonotype turned up a few times. CDR3 nucleotides: TGCAGTGCTAGAAAGCCCAGCGAAAAACTGTTTTTT. This sequence encodes CSARKPSEKLFF. The J gene is TRBJ1-4, the V gene TRBV20-1, with unresolved D. Germline CDR1 is DFQATT and CDR2 is SNEGSKA (reference sequence). Trimming removed 2 bases at V and 8 bases at J, with 9 bases between. The CDR3 is 12 residues long.

This clonotype was recorded many times. The V call is TRBV20-1, the J call TRBJ2-2; 8 bases agree with TRBD2. This CDR3 is built from 16 residues. V gave up 0 bases and J gave up 0 bases; unmatched junction bases: 3. Germline values: CDR1 DFQATT, CDR2 SNEGSKA (reference sequence). This chain's CDR3 is CSARDLAGPNTGELFF. The CDR3 nucleotides read TGCAGTGCTAGAGACTTAGCGGGACCGAACACCGGGGAGCTGTTTTTT.

The chain couples TRBV3-1 to TRBJ2-1, with 7 bases identical to TRBD1. Unmatched junction bases numbered 6, after V lost 0 bases and J lost 4 bases. The CDR3 totals 16 residues. The germline V gene encodes CDR1 LGHDT and CDR2 YNNKEL (reference sequence). CDR3 protein: CASSQEQGTLYNEQFF. Here the CDR3 DNA reads TGTGCCAGCAGCCAAGAACAGGGGACCTTATACAATGAGCAGTTCTTC.

The chain carries TRBV20-1 and TRBJ2-3, with D unresolved. Germline lookup yields CDR1 DFQATT and CDR2 SNEGSKA (reference sequence). The V end was cut by 5 bases, the J end by 0 bases, with 15 bases between. The CDR3 consists of 15 residues. The CDR3 nucleotides read TGCAGTGCTCCCTTCCGGGCTTGGAGCACAGATACGCAGTATTTT. This codes for CSAPFRAWSTDTQYF.

The sample holds many counts of this clonotype. The gene calls are TRBV20-1 and TRBJ1-1, with 7 bases aligning to TRBD1. V trimming: 0 bases; J trimming: 8 bases; junction bases outside the gene matches: 9. CDR3 size: 14 residues. Germline assignment: CDR1 DFQATT and CDR2 SNEGSKA (reference sequence). In nucleotides, the CDR3 is TGCAGTGCTAGAGAACCACTCGGGACAGAGGAAGCTTTCTTT. Its translation: CSAREPLGTEEAFF.

There are many counts of this clonotype. The V call is TRBV4-1, the J call TRBJ2-1; D is unclear. Germline V gene data show CDR1 as MGHRA and CDR2 as YSYEKL. The CDR3 has 13 amino acids. The ends were cut back, 1 base at V and 5 bases at J, with 6 bases in the middle. The CDR3 DNA is TGCGCCAGCAGCCAAGCCTGGGACAATGAGCAGTTCTTC. Protein product: CASSQAWDNEQFF.

This clonotype has more than one count but fewer than ten. The gene calls are TRBV25-1 and TRBJ2-1; no firm D call. The germline V gene has CDR1 MGHDK and CDR2 SYGVNS. V gave up 2 bases and J gave up 12 bases, with 8 bases separating them. The CDR3 is 11 amino acids. In DNA, the CDR3 is TGTGCCAGCAGTGAAGGGATAGGGCAGTTCTTC. This gives the protein CASSEGIGQFF.

This clonotype was detected ten times or more. The chain links TRBV27 to TRBJ2-1, with TRBD2 identical over 11 bases. The junction had 6 bases not matched to a gene; V was cut back by 3 bases and J by 5 bases. Germline CDR1 is MNHEY and CDR2 is SMNVEV (reference sequence). The CDR3 sequence is 16 residues long. The CDR3 reads CASSFGGTSGNNEQFF. DNA of the CDR3: TGTGCCAGCAGTTTTGGAGGGACTAGCGGCAACAATGAGCAGTTCTTC.

This clonotype appeared many times. This rearrangement joins TRBV7-9 to TRBJ1-5; D unresolved. Germline CDR1 is SEHNR and CDR2 is FQNEAQ (reference sequence). This CDR3 region has 15 residues. Trimming took off 1 base at V and 1 base at J, with 8 bases between the two ends. CDR3 residues: CASSLGELSNQPQHF. DNA of the CDR3: TGTGCCAGCAGCTTAGGTGAGCTCAGCAATCAGCCCCAGCATTTT. Together with reference TRBV7-9 and TRBJ1-5, the CDR3 gives the full variable domain: DTGVSQNPRHKITKRGQNVTFRCDPISEHNRLYWYRQTLGQGPEFLTYFQNEAQLEKSRLLSDRFSAERPKGSFSTLEIQRTEQGDSAMYLCASSLGELSNQPQHFGDGTRLSIL.

This clonotype was counted between two and nine times. The chain couples TRBV24-1 to TRBJ2-1; TRBD1 matches 9 bases. CDR1 is KGHDR, CDR2 SFDVKD, per germline. V shed 3 bases, J shed 2 bases, and the junction held 7 bases outside the gene matches. This CDR3 region has 17 residues. In DNA, the CDR3 is TGTGCCACCAGTGATCGCATCCGGGACAGGGCCTACAATGAGCAGTTCTTC. Its translation is CATSDRIRDRAYNEQFF.

In DNA form, the CDR3 reads TGCAGCGTTCATTCGGACAGGAACTACGAGCAGTACTTC. This codes for CSVHSDRNYEQYF. This chain connects TRBV29-1 to TRBJ2-7; 7 nucleotides match TRBD1. From germline, CDR1 is SQVTM and CDR2 ANQGSEA. The CDR3 is 13 amino acids. V dropped 5 bases and J dropped 3; count of bases not matched to a gene: 7.

Turning to this clonotype: Being one base from a much bigger clone, this may be a read error. V gene TRBV7-8 combines with J gene TRBJ1-2, with a tentative D call TRBD1 (5 bases). Germline V gives CDR1 SGHVS, CDR2 FQNEAQ. The CDR3 loop spans 13 amino acids. The ends were cut back, 6 bases at V and 5 bases at J, with 13 bases in the middle. The CDR3 spells CASRNQEGYGYTF. For the CDR3, the DNA is TGTGCCAGCAGAAACCAGGAGGGGTATGGCTACACCTTC.

The chain recombines TRBV10-3 with TRBJ1-3; 8 bases match TRBD1. Germline CDR1 is ENHRY and CDR2 is SYGVKD. The CDR3 has 14 residues. Germline trimming cut 4 bases from V and 2 bases from J; bases unmatched to any gene: 1. CDR3 protein: CAISADRAGNTIYF. The CDR3 DNA reads as TGTGCCATCAGTGCGGACAGGGCTGGAAACACCATATATTTT.

To note about this clonotype: Its ends do not fully match the called genes, so a read error is possible. This sequence joins TRBV5-1 and TRBJ2-3, with 10 bases matching TRBD2. The CDR3 extends over 16 amino acids. Looked up from germline, CDR1 is SGHRS and CDR2 is YFSETQ. The CDR3 here is CTSSLDGLAGVDTQYF. The CDR3 DNA reads TGCACCAGCAGCTTGGATGGGCTAGCGGGGGTGGATACGCAGTATTTT.

This clonotype was recorded at least ten times. The chain uses TRBV19 and TRBJ2-5; a weak D match, TRBD2 (6 bases). The V end lost 3 bases, the J end lost 4 bases, and 9 bases lay between the germline ends. The CDR3 is 13 residues long. The germline gives CDR1 LNHDA, CDR2 SQIVND (reference sequence). The DNA for the CDR3 is TGTGCCAGTAGTATCGGAGGGAGAGAGACCCAGTACTTC. This gives the protein CASSIGGRETQYF.

This clonotype has a handful of counts. V gene TRBV24-1 combines with J gene TRBJ2-2; 11 bases are a match to TRBD2. Germline V gene sequence: CDR1 KGHDR, CDR2 SFDVKD. V lost 0 bases and J lost 5; bases outside the gene matches: 4. The CDR3 contains 17 residues. The chain's CDR3 is CATSDLKTSGKTGELFF. CDR3 in DNA: TGTGCCACCAGTGATTTGAAGACTAGCGGGAAGACCGGGGAGCTGTTTTTT.

In its sample, this clonotype was seen many times. The chain recombines TRBV9 with TRBJ2-3; D is uncertain. Looked up from germline, CDR1 is SGDLS and CDR2 is YYNGEE. The length of the CDR3 is 14 residues. Trimming took off 4 bases at V and 0 bases at J, with 9 bases between the two ends. As DNA, the CDR3 is TGTGCCAGCAGCCCAACGCCTAGCACAGATACGCAGTATTTT. Translating it yields CASSPTPSTDTQYF.

This clonotype was seen a handful of times. The chain recombines TRBV2 with TRBJ1-5; TRBD1 agrees at 9 bases. Germline V gene sequence: CDR1 SNHLY, CDR2 FYNNEI. The CDR3 loop spans 15 amino acids. V gave up 1 base and J gave up 6 bases; unmatched junction bases: 4. The CDR3: CASSEDRGRGQPQHF. The CDR3 DNA reads TGTGCCAGCAGTGAAGACAGGGGGCGAGGTCAGCCCCAGCATTTT.

The chain carries TRBV7-2 and TRBJ1-1; D is unclear. V lost 0 bases and J 1 base, leaving 6 bases between the germline ends. CDR1 SGHTA and CDR2 FQGNSA come from the germline V gene. CDR3 length: 14 residues. The CDR3 DNA follows: TGTGCCAGCAGCTTAGCGGAAACGAACACTGAAGCTTTCTTT. Translation: CASSLAETNTEAFF.

The rearrangement joins TRBV30 to TRBJ2-3, with 8 bases matching TRBD2. The J segment lost 0 bases and the V segment lost 2 bases, leaving 7 bases of the junction unmatched. Germline CDR1 is GTSNPN and CDR2 is SVGIG (reference sequence). This CDR3 is 16 amino acids long. CDR3 region: CAWSSGGVTSTDTQYF. In DNA form, the CDR3 reads TGTGCCTGGAGTAGCGGGGGAGTTACTAGCACAGATACGCAGTATTTT.

This clonotype was counted ten times or more. The chain couples TRBV6-1 to TRBJ2-7, with no clear D. The CDR3 covers 13 residues. V was pared by 7 bases and J by 2 bases, with 12 bases between. The V gene's germline CDR1 is MNHNS and CDR2 SASEGT. Here the CDR3 reads CASMVPGTYEQYF. In DNA form, the CDR3 reads TGTGCCAGCATGGTTCCAGGCACCTACGAGCAGTACTTC.

This clonotype appeared many times. The chain recombines TRBV7-6 with TRBJ2-7, with 8 bases fitting TRBD1. Germline assignment: CDR1 SGHVS and CDR2 FNYEAQ. This CDR3 spans 16 amino acids. Trimming took 4 bases from V and 6 from J; bases not matched to a gene: 14. Written as DNA, the CDR3 is TGTGCCAGCAGCTCCCTACACCGGGACAGGTCTACCGAGCAGTACTTC. It translates to CASSSLHRDRSTEQYF.

J is TRBJ2-3 and V is TRBV5-4; 7 positions match TRBD1. The germline V gene has CDR1 SGHNT and CDR2 YYREEE (reference sequence). The CDR3 totals 16 residues. V shed 4 bases, J shed 0 bases, and the junction held 8 bases outside the gene matches. The CDR3 nucleotides read TGTGCCAGCAGCATACCAACAGGGGCCAGCACAGATACGCAGTATTTT. Its protein product is CASSIPTGASTDTQYF.

This clonotype was counted ten times or more. The CDR3 reads CASSPTGGGQPQHF. The CDR3 bases are TGTGCCAGCAGTCCAACAGGGGGTGGTCAGCCCCAGCATTTT. The chain has TRBV6-4 and TRBJ1-5; 8 bases align to TRBD1. Germline V lookup: CDR1 MRHNA, CDR2 SNTAGT. This CDR3 has 14 residues. Trimming removed 5 bases from V and 6 bases from J; junction bases left unmatched: 6.

Many counts were recorded for this clonotype. The chain has TRBV18 and TRBJ2-1; 7 bases are a match to TRBD1. CDR1 and CDR2 from the germline V gene are KGHSH and LQKENI. The ends lost 0 bases at V and 0 bases at J; junction bases unmatched: 5. The CDR3 length is 17 residues. The CDR3 sequence is CASSPPGTASSYNEQFF. The DNA of the CDR3 is TGTGCCAGCTCACCACCGGGGACAGCGAGCTCCTACAATGAGCAGTTCTTC.

The chain joins TRBV5-1 to TRBJ2-1; 9 bases map to TRBD2. The junction had 11 bases not matched to a gene; V was cut back by 4 bases and J by 3 bases. Germline CDR1 and CDR2: SGHRS and YFSETQ. CDR3 size: 17 residues. The CDR3 bases are TGCGCCAGCAGCGGGGTGGTAGCGGGGGCCGTCTACAATGAGCAGTTCTTC. The encoded protein is CASSGVVAGAVYNEQFF.

This clonotype has more than one count but fewer than ten. The chain is built from TRBV6-2 or TRBV6-3 and TRBJ2-5, with D unclear. CDR1 is MNHEY, CDR2 SVGEGT, per germline. CDR3 length: 11 amino acids. Trimming left V 4 bases short and J 6 bases short, with 6 bases between. The CDR3 loop is CASSSQKTQYF. The CDR3 nucleotides are TGTGCCAGCAGTTCCCAGAAGACCCAGTACTTC.

Many counts were recorded for this clonotype. This sequence joins TRBV12-3 or TRBV12-4 and TRBJ1-1; D is unresolved. The CDR3 is made up of 13 amino acids. Deletions cut 8 bases from V and 1 base from J, with 11 bases between. The CDR3 spells CASSPQTNTEAFF. The CDR3 nucleotides read TGTGCCAGCTCCCCCCAGACGAACACTGAAGCTTTCTTT.